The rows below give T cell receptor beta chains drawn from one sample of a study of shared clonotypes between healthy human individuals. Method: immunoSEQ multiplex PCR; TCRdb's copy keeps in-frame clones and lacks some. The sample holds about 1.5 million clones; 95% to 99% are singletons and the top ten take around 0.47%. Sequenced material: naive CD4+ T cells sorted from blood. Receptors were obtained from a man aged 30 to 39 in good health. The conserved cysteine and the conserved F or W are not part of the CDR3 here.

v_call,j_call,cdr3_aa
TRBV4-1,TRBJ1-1,ASSRVQNTEAF
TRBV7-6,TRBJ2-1,ASSFRLAGSYNEQF
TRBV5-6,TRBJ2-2,ASSLVSWRTGFTGELF
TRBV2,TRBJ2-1,ASGDSFGEQF
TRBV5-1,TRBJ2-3,ASSSTGVADTQY
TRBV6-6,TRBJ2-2,ASSYRGSGELF
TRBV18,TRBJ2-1,ASSMKQGMDNEQF
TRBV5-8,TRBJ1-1,ASSLSLPEAF
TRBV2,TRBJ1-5,ASRRGQADQPQH
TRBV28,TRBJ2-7,ASITSGPTYEQY
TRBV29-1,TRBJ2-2,SVGSMGGTGELF
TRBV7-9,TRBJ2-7,ASSFTGGSSYEQY
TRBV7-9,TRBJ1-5,ASSRLDRGNQPQH
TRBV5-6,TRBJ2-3,ASSLAKGSGDTQY
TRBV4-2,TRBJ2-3,ASSQVGTDTQY
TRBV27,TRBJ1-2,ASSPDRGRGYGYT
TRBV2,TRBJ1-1,ATRGENTEAF
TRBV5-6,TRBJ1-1,ASSLARWGYEDTEAF
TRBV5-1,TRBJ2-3,ASSQSLAGVDTQY
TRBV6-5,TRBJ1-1,ASSDGTGRDTEAF
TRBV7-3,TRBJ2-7,ASSSGGRGSSYEQY
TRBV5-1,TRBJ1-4,ASSLAFGQPNEKLF
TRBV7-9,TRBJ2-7,ASSLALGGAGQNYEQY
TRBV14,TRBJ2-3,ASSLAGTSTDTQY
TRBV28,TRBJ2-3,ASSSPTGTQY